Shown below are 29 T cell receptor beta chains from a single sample sequenced in a study of blood T cell repertoires in COVID-19. TCRdb keeps only in-frame clones here, not all; method: immunoSEQ multiplex PCR. The table has under 300,000 clones, approximately 84% seen once. The specimen sequenced was PBMCs or T cells enriched from blood (not recorded which). The origin of the receptors is a man aged 50 to 60 who had recovered from COVID-19.

The J gene is TRBJ2-3, the V gene TRBV6-6; perhaps TRBD1 as D (5 bases). Deletions cut 8 bases from V and 1 base from J, with 16 bases between. This CDR3 contains 15 residues. Germline V gene sequence: CDR1 MNHNY, CDR2 SVGAGI (reference sequence). CDR3 residues: CASAQPSRGTDTQYF. The DNA of the CDR3 is TGTGCCAGCGCGCAGCCGTCCAGGGGCACAGATACGCAGTATTTT.

The V and J genes are TRBV28 and TRBJ1-5; D remains ambiguous. The V gene lost 6 bases and the J gene lost 8 bases, with 20 bases spanning the gap. The CDR3 length is 15 residues. Germline V lookup: CDR1 MDHEN, CDR2 SYDVKM. The CDR3 loop reads CASSPLPGSVEPQHF. The CDR3 DNA reads TGTGCCAGCAGCCCCCTCCCGGGGTCCGTGGAGCCCCAGCATTTT. The whole variable domain, filled in from reference TRBV28 and TRBJ1-5, reads DVKVTQSSRYLVKRTGEKVFLECVQDMDHENMFWYRQDPGLGLRLIYFSYDVKMKEKGDIPEGYSVSREKKERFSLILESASTNQTSMYLCASSPLPGSVEPQHFGDGTRLSIL.

This clone was observed once. The CDR3 sequence is CASSVQGSYNEQFF. The CDR3 bases are TGTGCCAGCAGCGTCCAGGGTTCCTACAATGAGCAGTTCTTC. This rearrangement joins TRBV9 to TRBJ2-1; D is perhaps TRBD1 (5 bases). The V and J ends lost 2 bases and 1 base respectively, with 7 bases between them. Germline CDR1 SGDLS, CDR2 YYNGEE. The CDR3 sequence is 14 residues long.

The rearrangement links TRBV28 to TRBJ2-2; D possibly corresponds to TRBD2 (6 bases). Germline V gene sequence: CDR1 MDHEN, CDR2 SYDVKM. The CDR3 contains 13 residues. V was shortened by 6 bases and J by 6 bases, with 11 bases between the two germline ends. As DNA, the CDR3 is TGTGCCAGCAGCCTGGGGGGATCCGGGGAGCTGTTTTTT. As protein: CASSLGGSGELFF. The full variable domain, rest sourced from reference TRBV28 and TRBJ2-2, is DVKVTQSSRYLVKRTGEKVFLECVQDMDHENMFWYRQDPGLGLRLIYFSYDVKMKEKGDIPEGYSVSREKKERFSLILESASTNQTSMYLCASSLGGSGELFFGEGSRLTVL.

The V and J genes are TRBV9 and TRBJ2-7; 8 bases match TRBD2. V shed 7 bases and J 4 bases; nucleotides not matched to a gene: 7. Germline CDR1 SGDLS, CDR2 YYNGEE. There are 13 residues in the CDR3. CDR3 DNA: TGTGCCAGCGGCCCCTCGGGGGGGTACGAGCAGTACTTC. Translating gives CASGPSGGYEQYF.

This rearrangement joins TRBV30 to TRBJ2-5, with D maybe TRBD1 (5 bases). The CDR3 is 13 residues long. The V gene's germline CDR1 is GTSNPN and CDR2 SVGIG (reference sequence). The V end was cut by 1 base, the J end by 4 bases, with 10 bases between. The CDR3 nucleotides read TGTGCCTGGAGTGCAGGGAAGATAGAGACCCAGTACTTC. It codes for CAWSAGKIETQYF.

This sequence joins TRBV11-2 and TRBJ2-7, with a tentative D call TRBD1 (6 bases). V dropped 1 base and J dropped 3 bases, with 16 bases sitting between them. The CDR3 length is 16 residues. CDR1 and CDR2 (germline): SGHAT, FQNNGV. Here the CDR3 DNA reads TGTGCCAGCAGCTTAGCCCCCGGGACCAGGGGCTACGAGCAGTACTTC. Translation gives CASSLAPGTRGYEQYF.

This clone was counted only a few times. The chain links TRBV6-1 to TRBJ1-2; D is undetermined. Trimming removed 3 bases at V and 0 bases at J, with 14 bases between. CDR1 and CDR2 from the germline V gene are MNHNS and SASEGT. The CDR3 sequence is 16 residues long. For the CDR3, the DNA is TGTGCCAGCAGTGAGGTAACAGCATTAGCTAACTATGGCTACACCTTC. It yields the protein CASSEVTALANYGYTF.

The CDR3 reads CSVEARSTDTQYF. CDR3 nucleotides: TGCAGCGTTGAAGCTAGAAGCACAGATACGCAGTATTTT. The rearrangement links TRBV29-1 to TRBJ2-3, with D hard to call. Germline lookup yields CDR1 SQVTM and CDR2 ANQGSEA. This CDR3 spans 13 amino acids. V was cut by 1 base and J by 0 bases, with 5 bases left in between.

Here the CDR3 reads CASSPPRDREGKNTEAFF. CDR3 bases: TGTGCCAGCAGCCCTCCTCGGGACAGGGAAGGGAAGAACACTGAAGCTTTCTTT. The chain is built from TRBV25-1 and TRBJ1-1, with 9 bases aligning to TRBD1. CDR1 MGHDK and CDR2 SYGVNS come from the germline V gene. The V segment lost 6 bases and the J segment 1 base; nucleotides outside the gene matches: 15. CDR3 length: 18 amino acids.

The chain combines TRBV18 with TRBJ1-6; no reliable D call. The length of the CDR3 is 14 residues. Germline values: CDR1 KGHSH, CDR2 LQKENI. V gave up 3 bases and J gave up 10 bases, with 13 bases separating them. DNA of the CDR3: TGTGCCAGCTCACCGTTACTAATCGAATCACCCCTCCACTTT. It yields the protein CASSPLLIESPLHF.

V and J are TRBV5-1 and TRBJ2-3; D is possibly TRBD2 (6 bases). This CDR3 spans 14 amino acids. The germline V gene encodes CDR1 SGHRS and CDR2 YFSETQ. Trimming shortened V by 5 bases and J by 0 bases, and 10 bases separated the two germline ends. The CDR3 bases are TGCGCCAGCAGGGACTACCGTAGCACAGATACGCAGTATTTT. Amino acids: CASRDYRSTDTQYF.

The V gene is TRBV11-3, the J gene TRBJ2-3; D may be TRBD2 (7 bases). V lost 5 bases and J lost 2, with 8 bases in between. Germline V lookup: CDR1 SGHNT, CDR2 YENEEA. This CDR3 has 13 residues. DNA for the CDR3: TGTGCCAGCAGCGGGGGGGCCACAGATACGCAGTATTTT. This gives the protein CASSGGATDTQYF.

This clone showed up just a few times. The V call is TRBV4-1, the J call TRBJ1-1; 10 bases are shared with TRBD1. This CDR3 has 15 residues. V lost 4 bases to trimming and J lost 10 bases; unmatched junction nucleotides: 12. Per germline, CDR1 MGHRA and CDR2 YSYEKL. The DNA for the CDR3 is TGCGCCAGCAGCCCCCAAATTGACAGGGGGCCGCCAGCTTTCTTT. It specifies CASSPQIDRGPPAFF.

The chain has TRBV27 and TRBJ2-2; weak D call: TRBD1 (5 bases). V dropped 0 bases and J dropped 2 bases, with 13 bases sitting between them. CDR1 is MNHEY, CDR2 SMNVEV, per germline (reference sequence). The CDR3 covers 17 residues. The CDR3: CASSLSTTAYNTGELFF. CDR3 bases: TGTGCCAGCAGTTTATCGACGACAGCTTACAACACCGGGGAGCTGTTTTTT.

The chain has TRBV18 and TRBJ2-5; D is possibly TRBD1 (6 bases). The CDR3 runs to 17 residues. CDR1 is KGHSH and CDR2 is LQKENI in the germline V gene. Trimming pared 1 base from V and 3 bases from J, leaving 18 bases between. CDR3 region: CASSPLRTVVTEETQYF. The CDR3 DNA reads TGTGCCAGCTCACCACTCCGGACAGTCGTGACCGAAGAGACCCAGTACTTC.

This clone appeared a few times. The chain links TRBV9 to TRBJ1-5; D is undetermined. Between the trimmed V and J ends, which lost 0 bases and 5 bases, there was a span of 12 bases. Germline V gene sequence: CDR1 SGDLS, CDR2 YYNGEE. The CDR3 length is 15 residues. The CDR3 nucleotides are TGTGCCAGCAGCGTAGGCGGCAGAGTTGATCAGCCCCAGCATTTT. This encodes CASSVGGRVDQPQHF.

The V and J genes are TRBV4-3 and TRBJ1-2, with 7 bases that match TRBD1. From germline, CDR1 is LGHNA and CDR2 YSLEER. After removal of 3 bases from V and 8 bases from J, the junction contained 15 bases not matched to a gene. The CDR3 has 16 residues. The DNA of the CDR3 is TGCGCCAGCAGCCAGTTCGAGAAGGGGGCGCGGGACGGCTACACCTTC. Protein sequence: CASSQFEKGARDGYTF.

J is TRBJ2-7 and V is TRBV2; 7 positions match TRBD1. The CDR3 totals 14 residues. Trimming removed 6 bases from V and 2 bases from J; junction bases left unmatched: 7. Germline lookup yields CDR1 SNHLY and CDR2 FYNNEI. The CDR3 DNA reads TGTGCCAGCAGCGGGACAGCTAGCCCCTACGAGCAGTACTTC. Translating gives CASSGTASPYEQYF.

In nucleotides, the CDR3 is TGCACCAGCAGCCGCGGACAGGCCACTAGCAATCAGCCCCAGCATTTT. Encoded protein: CTSSRGQATSNQPQHF. The rearrangement links TRBV1 to TRBJ1-5; the table gives TRBD1 as D, unverified against the DNA. TRBV1 is reported as a pseudogene. This CDR3 is built from 16 residues.

V is TRBV27 and J is TRBJ2-2, with 9 positions matching TRBD1. Germline CDR1 MNHEY, CDR2 SMNVEV (reference sequence). The trim removed 6 bases at V and 5 bases at J, leaving 4 bases unmatched. This CDR3 is 14 amino acids long. The CDR3 spells CASRQGARTGELFF. DNA for the CDR3: TGTGCCAGCAGACAGGGGGCAAGGACCGGGGAGCTGTTTTTT.

The rearrangement uses TRBV18 and TRBJ1-1; possible D gene TRBD1, 5 bases. The CDR3 length is 15 residues. Germline V CDR1 and CDR2: KGHSH, LQKENI. The V gene lost 0 bases and the J gene lost 3 bases, with 11 bases spanning the gap. As DNA, the CDR3 is TGTGCCAGCTCACCACCTCAGGGTAGGGACACTGAAGCTTTCTTT. This codes for CASSPPQGRDTEAFF.

The genes are TRBV6-5 and TRBJ1-2; 9 nucleotides match TRBD1. This CDR3 comprises 14 residues. Per germline, CDR1 MNHEY and CDR2 SVGAGI. With V trimmed by 8 bases and J by 3 bases, 7 bases remained unmatched. DNA of the CDR3: TGTGCCAGCGGTACTTGGACAGGGGACTATGGCTACACCTTC. Amino acids: CASGTWTGDYGYTF.

The chain has TRBV10-3 and TRBJ1-2, with D uncertain. Trimming removed 5 bases from V and 0 bases from J, with 10 bases in between. The CDR3 spans 14 residues. CDR1 ENHRY and CDR2 SYGVKD come from the germline V gene. This chain's CDR3 is CAISNLTANYGYTF. Written as DNA, the CDR3 is TGTGCCATCAGTAACCTAACAGCTAACTATGGCTACACCTTC.

This sequence joins TRBV27 and TRBJ2-7; D is possibly TRBD1 (5 bases). There are 14 residues in the CDR3. CDR1 is MNHEY and CDR2 is SMNVEV in the germline V gene (reference sequence). Trimming pared 4 bases from V and 7 bases from J, leaving 17 bases between. This CDR3 is CASSYHEAGYEQYF. The CDR3 DNA is TGTGCCAGCAGTTACCATGAGGCAGGGTATGAGCAGTACTTC.

The chain has TRBV11-2 and TRBJ2-7, with D unclear. V dropped 5 bases and J dropped 4 bases, with 6 bases sitting between them. CDR1 SGHAT and CDR2 FQNNGV come from the germline V gene. This CDR3 contains 11 residues. The CDR3 region is CASSQRYEQYF. The CDR3 DNA reads TGTGCCAGCAGCCAGAGGTACGAGCAGTACTTC.

This chain uses TRBV28 with TRBJ2-7, with TRBD1 identical over 10 bases. CDR1 is MDHEN and CDR2 is SYDVKM in the germline V gene. This CDR3 is built from 16 residues. Trimming removed 7 bases from V and 4 bases from J; junction bases left unmatched: 13. Here the CDR3 DNA reads TGTGCCAGCACTTCACACGGGGGACAGGGGTTGTACGAGCAGTACTTC. Translation: CASTSHGGQGLYEQYF.

The J gene is TRBJ1-5, the V gene TRBV6-1; unclear D gene. The CDR3 consists of 16 residues. V lost 8 bases and J 4 bases, leaving 21 bases between the germline ends. Looked up from germline, CDR1 is MNHNS and CDR2 is SASEGT. CDR3: CASRGWSRSRNQPQHF. The CDR3 coding sequence is TGTGCCAGCCGTGGCTGGAGCCGGAGCAGAAATCAGCCCCAGCATTTT.

To note about this clone: A much more abundant neighbour one base away suggests this may be a read error. The CDR3 here is CASSLSYNEQFF. As DNA, the CDR3 is TGTGCCAGCAGTCTTTCCTACAATGAGCAGTTCTTC. V gene TRBV12-3 or TRBV12-4 combines with J gene TRBJ2-1; no clear D. The CDR3 has 12 amino acids. V gave up 5 bases and J gave up 1 base, with 3 bases separating them.